What follows describes a single T cell receptor beta chain. Authors' methods: For nucleated cells, counts were estimated from reference gene primer amplification. Assay: immunoSEQ multiplex PCR; the TCRdb copy retains only in-frame clones and omits some. V, J and clone size reflect that table, while D and trimming were determined from the DNA. The table has under 500,000 clones, approximately 90% seen once; the top ten hold approximately 4.5%. This sample is part of a study of blood T cell repertoires in COVID-19. The overall study: COVID-19 samples collected from the United States, Italy and Spain covered acute and convalescent phases. T cells, B-cell-depleted T cells, or PBMCs provided the cDNA or gDNA that served as material.

Germline trimming cut 6 bases from V and 2 bases from J; bases unmatched to any gene: 5. Germline V CDR1 and CDR2: SNHLY, FYNNEI. This CDR3 is built from 14 residues. The sequenced material came from peripheral blood. J is TRBJ2-7 and V is TRBV2; 9 nucleotides align to TRBD1. The source of this sequence is a woman aged 30 to 39 with acute or convalescent COVID-19. The CDR3 sequence is CASRAQGAAYEQYF. CDR3 nucleotides: TGTGCCAGCAGAGCACAGGGGGCGGCCTACGAGCAGTACTTC.